Shown below are 8 T cell receptor beta chains from a single sample sequenced in a study of shared clonotypes between healthy human individuals. Only in-frame clones appear in the TCRdb table, and some are missing; sequencing was by immunoSEQ multiplex PCR. The table lists roughly 1,500,000 clones, roughly 98.5% of them singletons, with approximately 0.38% in the top ten. The sequenced sample was naive CD4+ T cells sorted from blood. Subset denoted: CD45RA+ positively selected. The origin of the receptors is a man between 25 and 39 years old in good health.

This chain connects TRBV7-9 to TRBJ2-1; 7 bases are a match to TRBD2. The V segment lost 4 bases and the J segment 4 bases; nucleotides outside the gene matches: 13. Germline loops: CDR1 SEHNR, CDR2 FQNEAQ (reference sequence). The CDR3 is made up of 17 amino acids. CDR3 amino acids: CASSSKIGGRLYNEQFF. The CDR3 DNA is TGTGCCAGCAGCTCAAAAATCGGCGGGAGACTTTACAATGAGCAGTTCTTC. The full variable domain, rest sourced from reference TRBV7-9 and TRBJ2-1, is DTGVSQNPRHKITKRGQNVTFRCDPISEHNRLYWYRQTLGQGPEFLTYFQNEAQLEKSRLLSDRFSAERPKGSFSTLEIQRTEQGDSAMYLCASSSKIGGRLYNEQFFGPGTRLTVL.

The V call is TRBV11-2, the J call TRBJ2-1; 9 bases agree with TRBD2. The CDR3 runs to 15 residues. Germline-derived CDR1 and CDR2 are SGHAT and FQNNGV. V shed 1 base, J shed 6 bases, and the junction held 4 bases outside the gene matches. The CDR3 DNA follows: TGTGCCAGCAGCTTAGTACTAGCGGGCCCCAATGAGCAGTTCTTC. Protein sequence: CASSLVLAGPNEQFF.

The genes are TRBV2 and TRBJ2-7; 8 nucleotides line up with TRBD1. Germline V lookup: CDR1 SNHLY, CDR2 FYNNEI. J lost 3 bases, V lost 6 bases, and 1 base had no gene match. The CDR3 loop spans 12 amino acids. The DNA of the CDR3 is TGTGCCAGCAGCAGGGGGCTCTACGAGCAGTACTTC. This encodes CASSRGLYEQYF.

The rearrangement uses TRBV27 and TRBJ1-1, with D possibly being TRBD1 (5 bases). Trimming shortened V by 6 bases and J by 2 bases, and 16 bases separated the two germline ends. In germline, CDR1 is MNHEY, CDR2 SMNVEV (reference sequence). The CDR3 extends over 15 amino acids. CDR3 sequence: CASRGAEKANTEAFF. Here the CDR3 DNA reads TGTGCCAGCAGAGGGGCAGAAAAAGCCAACACTGAAGCTTTCTTT.

This rearrangement joins TRBV6-1 to TRBJ2-4, with D possibly being TRBD1 (5 bases). Germline CDR1 is MNHNS and CDR2 is SASEGT. The CDR3 consists of 14 residues. Trimming left V 6 bases short and J 7 bases short, with 16 bases between. The CDR3 DNA is TGTGCCAGCAGGGTTTTGGCAGGGCTGAACATTCAGTACTTC. It encodes CASRVLAGLNIQYF.

The CDR3 DNA reads as TGTGCCAGCAGCCCCAGGACTAGCGGCACCACAGATACGCAGTATTTT. As protein: CASSPRTSGTTDTQYF. This chain links TRBV11-2 with TRBJ2-3, with TRBD2 identical over 10 bases. Trimming at V came to 5 bases and at J to 2 bases, leaving 7 bases not matched to a gene. CDR1 SGHAT and CDR2 FQNNGV come from the germline V gene. The CDR3 consists of 16 residues.

The V call is TRBV28, the J call TRBJ2-5; 7 bases map to TRBD1. The length of the CDR3 is 14 residues. V was clipped by 10 bases and J by 1 base; unmatched bases: 9. Germline values: CDR1 MDHEN, CDR2 SYDVKM. This CDR3 reads CATSGQPIQETQYF. The DNA of the CDR3 is TGTGCCACCTCGGGACAGCCCATCCAAGAGACCCAGTACTTC. The full variable domain, in which reference TRBV28 and TRBJ2-5 provide the parts outside the CDR3, is DVKVTQSSRYLVKRTGEKVFLECVQDMDHENMFWYRQDPGLGLRLIYFSYDVKMKEKGDIPEGYSVSREKKERFSLILESASTNQTSMYLCATSGQPIQETQYFGPGTRLLVL.

The chain recombines TRBV5-1 with TRBJ1-1, with 9 bases lining up with TRBD1. The germline V gene encodes CDR1 SGHRS and CDR2 YFSETQ. Unmatched junction bases numbered 5, after V lost 4 bases and J lost 4 bases. The CDR3 sequence is 14 residues long. The CDR3 coding sequence is TGCGCCAGCAGCGAGTCGACAGGGGGCACTGAAGCTTTCTTT. Protein sequence: CASSESTGGTEAFF.